This is a list of T cell receptor beta chains from one sample in a study of tumor and adjacent non-tumor tissue in lung cancer. TCRdb re-called the multiplex PCR reads through MiXCR, storing one row per CDR3 protein. The sample comprises 65,000 to 70,000 distinct CDR3 sequences, about 60% of which are singletons, and 20% rests with the top ten. Sequencing input: lung tumor tissue. Receptors were obtained from a man aged 50 to 60 with non-small cell lung cancer. Both conserved end residues are part of each CDR3. D genes are given only for firm matches. Clone size is not always given. Where it is, it says once, few, many or a class for expanded clones.

D	size	J	V	DNA	CDR3
.	.	TRBJ2-5	TRBV28	TGTGCCAGTAGTTTGGTCCGGGTGCGTTCCCTACAAGAGACCCAGTGCTTC	CASSLVRVRSLQETQCF
.	few	TRBJ2-1	TRBV7-9	TGTGCCAGCTCCCCGAGGGGTAGCTCCCCCCGGGGCAATGAGCAGTTCTTC	CASSPRGSSPRGNEQFF
.	.	TRBJ2-1	TRBV11-1	TGTGCCAGCAGCCTCGGGATTAGCGGTGCCAATGAGCAGTTCTTC	CASSLGISGANEQFF
.	many	TRBJ1-5	TRBV16	TGTGCCAGCAGCCAACAGGAAAATCAGCCCCAGCATTTT	CASSQQENQPQHF
.	many	TRBJ1-6	TRBV5-1	TGCGCCAGCAAGCCAGCCGGATCCTCCTATAATTCACCCCTCCACTTT	CASKPAGSSYNSPLHF
.	.	TRBJ2-1	TRBV6-1	TGTGCCAGCAGTCGGAACCGAGCCCAGTTGGAGCAGTTCTTC	CASSRNRAQLEQFF
.	few	TRBJ2-5	TRBV7-9	TGTGCCAGCAGCTTAGGACAGAAAGAGACCCAGTACTTC	CASSLGQKETQYF
.	.	TRBJ1-6	TRBV11-2	TGTGTCAGCAGCTTCTCCGGACACAGCTATAATTCACCCGTCCACTTT	CVSSFSGHSYNSPVHF
.	.	TRBJ2-7	TRBV30	TGTGCCTGGAGTAAGGCCGGGGGCTACGAGCAGTACTTC	CAWSKAGGYEQYF
.	few	TRBJ2-7	TRBV19	TGTGCCAGTATGCAGGGAATGGGCGAGCAGTACTTC	CASMQGMGEQYF
.	many	TRBJ2-7	TRBV6-6	TGTGCCAGCAGTTACTCGAGGAGCTCCTACGAGCAGTACTTC	CASSYSRSSYEQYF
.	many	TRBJ2-4	TRBV10-1	TGCGCCAGCAGTGACCGGAAGAATATTCAGTACTTC	CASSDRKNIQYF
.	.	TRBJ2-7	TRBV28	TGTGCCAGCAGTTTGCATGCTAGCGTGGCGAGCTCCTACGAGCAGTACTTC	CASSLHASVASSYEQYF
TRBD1	.	TRBJ2-2	TRBV29-1	TGCAGTGTTCTCGGGACAGGACCTTCGTACACCGGGGAGCTGTTTTTT	CSVLGTGPSYTGELFF
TRBD1	.	TRBJ2-3	TRBV6-1	TGTGCCAGCAGTGAAGAACAGGGGGGAACAGATACGCAGTATTTT	CASSEEQGGTDTQYF
.	.	TRBJ1-2	TRBV6-5	TGTGCCAGCAGTCAAATATCCAGGACGTCACACACCTTC	CASSQISRTSHTF
TRBD2	.	TRBJ2-3	TRBV28	TGTGCCAGCAACGGGAGGACTAGAGCAGATATGCAGTATTTT	CASNGRTRADMQYF
.	.	TRBJ1-3	TRBV28	TGTGCCAGCAGTTTCCCGCTGCCCTCTGGAAACACCATATATTTT	CASSFPLPSGNTIYF
TRBD1	many	TRBJ2-7	TRBV4-2	TGTGCCAGCAGCCAAGCCCTCAGCGACAGGGCCTACGAGCAGTACTTC	CASSQALSDRAYEQYF
.	.	TRBJ2-3	TRBV6-6	TGTGACAGCATCCCGCCCAGGTTGGAGGGGGTAGATACGCAGTATTTT	CDSIPPRLEGVDTQYF
.	many	TRBJ2-2	TRBV11-3	TGTGCCAGCAGCCCCAACACGCGGGGCGGAGAGCTGCTTTTT	CASSPNTRGGELLF
TRBD2	.	TRBJ2-3	TRBV28	TGTGCCGGCTTTACTAGCGGGGGCACAGATACGCAGTATTTT	CAGFTSGGTDTQYF
.	.	TRBJ2-3	TRBV12-3/TRBV12-4	TGTGCCAGCAGTTTTGGACCAGCTAGTGATACGCACTATTTT	CASSFGPASDTHYF
.	.	TRBJ2-5	TRBV11-2	TGTGCCAGCATCCTGGGGACGCAAGAGACCCAGTACTTC	CASILGTQETQYF
TRBD2	.	TRBJ2-7	TRBV11-3	TGTGCTGGCAGCCCGGATAGCGGGACCTACGAGCAGTACTTC	CAGSPDSGTYEQYF
.	.	TRBJ1-5	TRBV10-3	TGTGCCATCAGTAACACTACAGGAAGCAATCAGCCCCTGCATTTT	CAISNTTGSNQPLHF
.	.	TRBJ2-1	TRBV4-2	TGCGCCAGCAGCCAAGAGGGGGGGTCAAGTTACAATGAGCAGTCCTTC	CASSQEGGSSYNEQSF
TRBD1	.	TRBJ2-1	TRBV11-2	TGTGCCAGCAGCTTAGAGGGGACAGGGGGTCACAATGAGCAGTTCTTC	CASSLEGTGGHNEQFF
TRBD1	.	TRBJ1-5	TRBV12-3/TRBV12-4	TGTGCCAGCAGCCTCGGGACAGTGGAGTGGCAGCCCCAGCATTTT	CASSLGTVEWQPQHF
TRBD1	few	TRBJ2-7	TRBV7-8	TGTGCCAGCACCTGGACCTTTCTACTTAGGGGGACAGGAAGCTCATACGAGCAGTACTTC	CASTWTFLLRGTGSSYEQYF
.	.	TRBJ1-1	TRBV2	TGTGCCAGTAGTGAAGCTCTCGAAGCTTCCTTT	CASSEALEASF
TRBD2	.	TRBJ2-7	TRBV20-1	TGCAGTGCTCCCATAGCGGGAGTATTCTACGAGCAGTACTTC	CSAPIAGVFYEQYF
TRBD1	.	TRBJ2-3	TRBV20-1	TGCAGTGCTAGACAGGGGGAGCCAGATACGCAGTATTTT	CSARQGEPDTQYF
.	many	TRBJ2-5	TRBV29-1	TGCAGCTACAGTCCAGGCCAAGAGACCCAGTACTTC	CSYSPGQETQYF
TRBD1	few	TRBJ2-7	TRBV7-2	TGTGCCAGCAGCTTAGTCGGGGGGACAGGGGGATACGAGCAGTACTTC	CASSLVGGTGGYEQYF
.	.	TRBJ2-7	TRBV6-1	TGTGCCAACTGTGCATGGGACATGTACGAGCAGTACTTC	CANCAWDMYEQYF
TRBD1	few	TRBJ1-2	TRBV20-1	TGCAGTGCTTATGCTCCGGGACAGCTACACTATGGCTACACCTTC	CSAYAPGQLHYGYTF
.	.	TRBJ1-3	TRBV20-1	TGCAGTGCTGGAAGGGAGTTCTTTTCTGGAAACACCATATATTTT	CSAGREFFSGNTIYF
.	many	TRBJ2-7	TRBV5-5	TGTGCCAGCAGCTTCCTCAGGGCATCGGGGGAGCAGTACTTC	CASSFLRASGEQYF
.	.	TRBJ2-2	TRBV11-2	TGTGGCAGCAGCAATCAACTATGGGAGGTCAGGGAGCTGTTTTTT	CGSSNQLWEVRELFF
TRBD2	many	TRBJ2-5	TRBV13	TGTGCCAGCAGCCCGGGGACTAGTTTGGAGACCCAGTACTTC	CASSPGTSLETQYF
TRBD2	many	TRBJ2-7	TRBV6-6	TGTGCCAGCAGTTACGACGGGGGGGCAAACTACGAGCAGTACTTC	CASSYDGGANYEQYF
.	.	TRBJ2-1	TRBV19	TGTGCCAGTAGTATTGGCCTACCGGGGGCATACAATGAGCAGTTCTTC	CASSIGLPGAYNEQFF
.	.	TRBJ2-3	TRBV5-4	TGTGCCTACAGCCCAAAAGTCGACTACGGAGATACGGAGTATTTT	CAYSPKVDYGDTEYF
TRBD1	many	TRBJ2-2	TRBV10-1	TGCGCCAGCAGTGAGAGCCCGGGACAGGGCGGCGGGGAGCTGTTTTTT	CASSESPGQGGGELFF